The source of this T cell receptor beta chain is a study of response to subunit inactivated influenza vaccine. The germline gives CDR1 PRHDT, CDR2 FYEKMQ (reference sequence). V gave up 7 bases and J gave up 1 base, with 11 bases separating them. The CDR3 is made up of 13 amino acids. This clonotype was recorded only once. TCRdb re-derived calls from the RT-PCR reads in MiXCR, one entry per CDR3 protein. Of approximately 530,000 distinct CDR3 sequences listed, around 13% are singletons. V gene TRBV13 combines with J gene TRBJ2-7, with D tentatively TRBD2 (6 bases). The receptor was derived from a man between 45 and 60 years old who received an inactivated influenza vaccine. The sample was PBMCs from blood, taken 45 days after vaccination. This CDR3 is CASKVAVSYEQYF. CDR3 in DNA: TGTGCCAGCAAGGTAGCGGTTTCCTACGAGCAGTACTTC.